This T cell receptor (beta chain) was captured by sequencing in a study of T-cell memory formation after mild COVID-19. Study overall: For the most part, TCR clusters were specific to one donor.

Study findings and constraints: Nothing showed for sure that second-wave clones peaking on day 37 were SARS-CoV-2 specific.

The CDR3 is 18 amino acids. The germline V gene has CDR1 SGHAT and CDR2 FQNNGV. J was trimmed by 8 bases and V by 5 bases; bases with no gene match: 17. This clonotype was recorded a few times. Its antigen is not known. Constant-segment primers and 5'RACE yielded cDNA libraries for TCR alpha and TCR beta, each carrying sample barcodes and UMIs. Each CDR3 protein is one row after TCRdb ran MiXCR on the 5' RACE reads. The sample holds hundreds of thousands of distinct CDR3 sequences, around a fifth seen once. Sequences were obtained from PBMCs or a T cell subset sorted from them (not recorded which). This rearrangement joins TRBV11-2 to TRBJ1-6; 8 nucleotides agree with TRBD1. This TCR was sampled from a man younger than 30 who had mild COVID-19 (a few samples of this study predate the infection). Cell type and time point are not known. This CDR3 is CASSQNGQGIVKHSPLHF. Here the CDR3 DNA reads TGTGCCAGCAGCCAAAACGGACAGGGAATAGTTAAGCATTCACCCCTCCACTTT. The variable domain in full, with the rest retrieved from reference TRBV11-2 and TRBJ1-6, is EAGVAQSPRYKIIEKRQSVAFWCNPISGHATLYWYQQILGQGPKLLIQFQNNGVVDDSQLPKDRFSAERLKGVDSTLKIQPAKLEDSAVYLCASSQNGQGIVKHSPLHFGNGTRLTVT.